This record concerns one T cell receptor (beta chain) sequence. The target antigen is unknown. The sample is drawn from a study of cytomegalovirus exposure and HLA in healthy donors. Overall study context: Of several hundred genotyped donors, 80% to 85% grouped in the Caucasian-associated ancestry cluster. Whole-study results and caveats: With later analysis, a missense DCLRE1C variant became linked to TCR beta V- and J-gene trimming. 16,951 TCR beta sequences were associated with HLA alleles at 0.05 false discovery rate in a later analysis. By a later analysis, the bulk of CMV-associated TCR beta chains appeared HLA-restricted.

Trimming cost V 2 bases and J 6 bases; bases outside gene matches: 7. CDR3 length equals 14 residues. CDR1 is LGHNA and CDR2 is YNFKEQ in the germline V gene. Vbeta (60) and Jbeta (13) primers were used in the PCR. Sequencing used immunoSEQ multiplex PCR; TCRdb keeps in-frame clones, though not all of them. The sample contains roughly 190,000 clones, over 65% of which appear only once. Sequencing was carried out using PBMCs. This chain connects TRBV4-2 to TRBJ2-7, with TRBD2 matching 7 bases. The clonotype comes from a woman aged 25 to 45 in good health and CMV-seronegative. DNA for the CDR3: TGTGCCAGCAGCCAACTATGGGGGGGGTTCGAGCAGTACTTC. Its translation: CASSQLWGGFEQYF.